This TCR beta chain was observed in a study of shared clonotypes between healthy human individuals (dated by TCRdb to the early 2020s). A note on the overall study: The cohort included three men and a couple of women between 18 and 49 years of age. Per donor, three plates each were used for CD4 naive and CD4 memory, two for CD8 naive, and one for CD8 memory. To estimate repertoire size and how much clonotypes are shared between individuals, the study performed deep sequencing of blood TCR repertoires from roughly five healthy adults. To increase sequencing depth and limit assay-specific biases, TCR repertoire library preparation and sequencing were carried out by different laboratories using diverse techniques. Leukapheresis yielded between about 0.9 and 9.5 billion PBMCs per donor. Summary of the overall study and its limitations: Sharing across a few donors was observed for approximately 5% of naive CD4, 3% to 3.5% of naive CD8, 2% to 2.5% of memory CD4, and roughly 0.4% of memory CD8 clonotypes. Even with the large sequencing depth, rarefaction of the sorted-subset datasets indicated that sequencing was incomplete. Sampling was restricted to blood, and TCR repertoires in tissue are likely to differ from TCR repertoires in blood. Naive subsets generally had larger estimated clonotype richness than memory subsets did. Because the study included only a small number of donors, the genetic and exposure-history diversity represented was limited. Pairwise subsampling indicated that sequencing depth was expected to affect the degree of clonotype sharing among donors. Compared with non-shared clonotypes, the clonotypes found in all four sorted-subset donors had higher generation probabilities.

The donors were healthy, HIV-negative adults with no recently reported acute infections or vaccinations. Every donor was a Caucasian adult living in Nashville, Tennessee, USA. CD4+ T cells were enriched by magnetic negative selection; naive cells were then positively selected on CD45RA, and the negative fraction formed the memory subset. Blood was collected by leukapheresis, and PBMCs were isolated by Ficoll-Histopaque density gradient centrifugation and then cryopreserved in liquid nitrogen vapor phase. Analytical flow cytometry was used to check the purity and quantity of each magnetically sorted T cell population. Genomic DNA was isolated from each sorted fraction and quantified by UV absorbance on a Nanodrop 2000c. The CDR3 has 14 amino acids, counting the end cysteine and phenylalanine. The kept DNA is CDR3 alone, 42 bases in frame from the first base. CDR1 and CDR2 are read off the germline V gene (reference sequence) as SSHAT and FNYEAQ. A distance of 11 bases separates the germline ends of V and J, which lose 5 bases and 1 base respectively.

Using the deep immunoSEQ assay, TCR CDR3 regions were amplified from genomic DNA by multiplex PCR. Genomic DNA extracted from each cell subset was distributed evenly over all wells of several immunoSEQ 96-well plates, and each plate served as one replicate. For sorted subsets, 150 to 250 ng genomic DNA, equal to about 30,000 T cell genomes, was loaded into each replicate PCR. Purified libraries were measured with a Qubit 3.0 fluorometer, size-checked on a Bioanalyzer 2100, and measured again with the KAPA Library Quantification kit. Every immunoSEQ 96-well plate was sequenced on a dedicated single-read 150-cycle Illumina NextSeq 550 flow cell. Concerning the study's data processing: Because only junctional sequences without quality scores were contained in the immunoSEQ output, filtering matching that applied to full-length reads could not be performed. To assign V/J genes and CDR3, sequences were annotated using PyIR, a Python wrapper for IgBLAST v1.9, with IMGT germline references. Any read was removed if the V/J assignment was weak (E-value above 1e-6), the CDR3 was missing, or the read contained stop codons, out-of-frame junctions, or ambiguous translated residues. V3J clonotypes were defined by identical inferred V gene, J gene, and CDR3 amino acid sequence. Percentage overlap between repertoires was computed as shared unique clonotypes divided by the size of the smaller repertoire. Richness of each repertoire was evaluated using RTK rarefaction, the Chao1 estimator, and Recon v2.1 estimates of unobserved clonotypes. Generation probabilities were computed with OLGA for all TCRbeta clonotypes obtained by the gDNA method from four donors. TCRdb limited this immuneACCESS table to in-frame rearrangements with V and J called. A share of clones is missing; checked studies link under half to unresolved V genes, and the rest is unexplained. The V and J calls and the clone size are those of that table, but D and trimming were determined from the DNA. This sample comprises about 2.4 million clones, approximately 93% of them detected only once. The ten largest make up around 0.37% of the sample.

Worth noting for this clone: Its antigen target is currently unknown. No much larger clone exists at a distance of one base, and base qualities are not known.

Sequenced: naive CD4+ T cells from PBMCs. Taken with the paper, the label for cell subset or site translates to: CD45RA+ positively selected. The TCR was taken from a man between 18 and 35 years old in good health. Some clones in this sample may be carry-over from other donors' samples. The receptor chain draws on TRBV7-7 and TRBJ2-5; TRBD1 could be the D gene, as 6 bases match. The sequenced DNA is TGTGCCAGCAGCCCCCAGGACAGCCAAGAGACCCAGTACTTC. The translation is CASSPQDSQETQYF.